This TCR beta chain was identified in a study of shared clonotypes between healthy human individuals. Findings and limits, study-wide: In general, naive subsets displayed greater estimated richness than memory subsets did. When naive CD4 clonotypes were compared across a few donors, about 4.8% were shared.

As originally analysed: Without quality scores, immunoSEQ junctional reads could not be filtered like full-length reads. Produced via immunoSEQ multiplex PCR; TCRdb's table is partial and in-frame only. The V and J calls and clone size come from that table; D and trimming were worked out from the DNA. The data contain some 2 million clones, about 95% of them singletons. On this clone: What it binds is unknown.

CDR3 length equals 15 residues. V was shortened by 3 bases and J by 4 bases, with 15 bases between the two germline ends. Germline V gives CDR1 SNHLY, CDR2 FYNNEI. In the naive CD8 group, cells lacked CD45RO and were positively selected for CCR7, so terminally differentiated effector memory CD45RA+ cells were left out. The sequence was obtained from a young man in good health. The specimen was naive CD8+ T cells sorted from blood. The chain links TRBV2 to TRBJ2-5; D perhaps matches TRBD1 (6 bases). In DNA form, the CDR3 reads TGTGCCAGCAGTGACCCGCAGGGGTCGATAGAGACCCAGTACTTC. Translating gives CASSDPQGSIETQYF.